The TCR beta chain described here comes from a study of shared clonotypes between healthy human individuals. As for the study in general: Samples came from a couple of female and a few male donors aged 18 to 49. A donor's plate count was three for CD4 naive and three for CD4 memory; CD8 naive had two and CD8 memory one. The study's findings and limits: Sampling covered blood only; tissue repertoires likely differ.

Healthy and HIV-negative, the adult donors had no recent acute infections or vaccinations. TCRdb's copy holds only in-frame clones and misses some; the assay was immunoSEQ multiplex PCR. Of around 940,000 clones in the sample, 76% were seen once. As to this clone: Its antigen is not known.

The specimen was memory CD4+ T cells sorted from blood. Subset denoted: CD45RA-negative fraction. The receptor was isolated from a man between 18 and 29 years old in good health.

The CDR3 protein is CAWSVQHTGELFF. CDR3 DNA: TGTGCCTGGAGTGTACAACACACCGGGGAGCTGTTTTTT. The V and J genes are TRBV30 and TRBJ2-2; D unresolved. Germline CDR1 is GTSNPN and CDR2 is SVGIG (reference sequence). CDR3 length: 13 residues. Trimming took 0 bases from V and 3 from J, leaving 5 bases between them. Full variable domain (outside the CDR3, taken from reference TRBV30 and TRBJ2-2): SQTIHQWPATLVQPVGSPLSLECTVEGTSNPNLYWYRQAAGRGLQLLFYSVGIGQISSEVPQNLSASRPQDRQFILSSKKLLLSDSGFYLCAWSVQHTGELFFGEGSRLTVL.